This T cell receptor (beta chain) emerged from a study of radiation and T cells in renal cell carcinoma. Sequencing used immunoSEQ multiplex PCR; TCRdb keeps in-frame clones, though not all of them. The data show approximately 110,000 clones, approximately 80% seen once. About this clone: The antigen remains undetermined.

Time point: baseline pretreatment blood. Treatment of the sample: 15 Gy SBRT to primary tumor, nephrectomy 4 weeks later. Trimming cost V 4 bases and J 4 bases; bases outside gene matches: 3. In germline, CDR1 is SGHNT, CDR2 YYREEE (reference sequence). The CDR3 loop spans 14 amino acids. Study-wide findings and caveats: Pretreatment tumor biopsies were lacking, so baseline clonotypes are unknown.

The sample in question was blood, obtained from a patient whose treatment included radiotherapy and nephrectomy. The source is a woman aged 55-69 years with renal cell carcinoma. The rearrangement links TRBV5-4 to TRBJ1-5, with 9 nucleotides matching TRBD1. CDR3 amino acids: CASSRQGVNQPQHF. Here the CDR3 DNA reads TGTGCCAGCAGCCGACAGGGGGTGAATCAGCCCCAGCATTTT.